The present T cell receptor beta chain was sequenced within a study of T cells after yellow fever vaccination (dated by TCRdb to the late 2010s). In the study overall: The SMART-Seq v4 Ultra Low Input RNA kit was used to prepare libraries from fractions with low cell numbers. To follow T-cell clones before and after primary and booster YFV17D yellow fever vaccination, bulk TCR alpha and beta repertoires were sequenced over time. Two healthy male donors made up the cohort, one aged 18 to 29 years and the other aged 30 to 40 years. Bulk PBMC replicates and cell subsets were isolated from blood drawn at multiple timepoints before and after both primary and secondary immunization.

The treatment or condition label of this sample denotes: live attenuated yellow fever vaccine strain. At each blood-draw timepoint, two biological replicates of bulk PBMCs were collected. A standard Ficoll-Paque protocol was used to isolate PBMCs from peripheral blood. TriZol was used to extract RNA from bulk PBMCs, from CD4 and CD8 fractions, and from dextramer-positive and dextramer-negative fractions. The germline V gene (reference sequence) gives CDR1 as DFQATT and CDR2 as SNEGSKA. The CDR3 measures 13 amino acids from cysteine to phenylalanine. Kept here is only the CDR3 DNA, which spans 39 bases and is read in frame from base 1. Trimming removed 5 bases from V and 2 bases from J, leaving 12 bases between the germline ends. Findings and caveats that apply to the study as a whole: Computational filtering was required because FACS-sorted repertoires could contain abundant contaminating clonotypes from the bulk population. A small fraction of clonotypes showed up in both the CD4 and CD8 compartments, probably as a result of convergent recombination. Only a couple of donors were included in the study, so the extent to which the findings can be generalized is limited. After the booster, most of the clones that had expanded following primary vaccination were detected again (roughly 97% of CD4 and roughly 90% of CD8), which suggests that memory was broadly maintained. Compared with the primary T-cell response, the secondary T-cell response was faster but weaker, reaching its peak on day 5 rather than on day 15.

Remarks on this clonotype: The antigen it recognizes is unknown. No much larger clone is present one base from it, and per-base qualities are unavailable.

TCR cDNA was synthesized by 5'RACE template switching, which introduced a universal primer site and unique molecular identifiers. Priming for cDNA synthesis came from both the TCR alpha and TCR beta constant segments. Library amplification involved two PCR steps, and the second step added sample barcodes and sequencing adapters. Sequencing of the libraries was done on either Illumina HiSeq 2500 (2x100 bp) or NovaSeq (2x150 bp). Concerning the study's data processing: Demultiplexing of reads and collapsing into UMI consensus sequences were performed with MIGEC, and V(D)J alignment was carried out with MiXCR. Vaccine-responding clonotypes were defined with edgeR using replicate PBMC samples, requiring FDR below 0.01 and a log2 fold change above 5 up to day 15. Each bulk clonotype received a CD4 or CD8 identity based on whether the sequenced CD4 or CD8 repertoire contained that clonotype at higher abundance. TCRdb reprocessed the public reads (quality trimming at Q25 with fastp, clone calling with MiXCR) and kept in-frame beta chains. Rows are combined by CDR3 protein, so each entry shows the most common genes and DNA. Clone size and V and J calls follow TCRdb, not the original study. Within this sample are 400,000 to 650,000 distinct CDR3 sequences, with 20% to 25% of them counted one time only. Roughly 16% of the sample is held by the ten biggest clonotypes.

The chain employs TRBV20-1 and TRBJ1-2, and TRBD1 may be the D gene, going by 6 matching bases. The specimen was PBMCs, collected less than 25 days after the first yellow fever vaccination. This sequence was found in a man aged 18 to 29 who received the YFV17D yellow fever vaccine. The sequenced DNA is TGCAGTGCTTTGGGGGGCCTGAACTATGGCTACACCTTC. It is translated as CSALGGLNYGYTF.